This T cell receptor beta chain came from a study of shared clonotypes between healthy human individuals. V gave up 4 bases and J gave up 8 bases, with 11 bases separating them. The CDR3 extends over 12 amino acids. Germline V lookup: CDR1 SQVTM, CDR2 ANQGSEA. General observations from the study: Among the subsets, naive ones generally showed larger estimated richness than memory ones.

A word on this clone: As yet, its antigen is unknown.

On sorted subsets, replicate PCRs used 200 ng DNA, or 31,000 or so T cell genomes. Per the study methods: ImmunoSEQ supplied junction-only sequences lacking quality scores, so filtering was different. The table came from immunoSEQ multiplex PCR; TCRdb's copy has only in-frame clones and leaves some out. The DNA was the basis for D and trimming; V, J and clone size are from that table. The sample consists of roughly 1,600,000 clones, 98% of them appearing once. Splitting the CD4+ cells yielded a CD45RA+ naive subset and a CD45RA-negative memory subset. This chain links TRBV29-1 with TRBJ2-2; no reliable D call. Material: naive CD4+ T cells sorted from blood. Indicated subset: CD45RA+ positively selected. The clonotype originates from a man aged 25 to 45 in good health. The CDR3 sequence: CSVVPASGELFF. CDR3 nucleotide sequence: TGCAGCGTTGTCCCCGCAAGTGGGGAGCTGTTTTTT.